This T cell receptor (beta chain) was found in a study of T-cell reconstitution after alpha-beta-depleted transplantation in children. Trimming took 3 bases from V and 5 from J; bases not matched to a gene: 8. This CDR3 contains 14 residues. Germline CDR1 reads DFQATT; CDR2 reads SNEGSKA (reference sequence). As it was prepared, the TCRbeta library received unique molecular identifiers. TCRdb reanalysed the PCR reads using MiXCR and keeps one entry per CDR3 protein. Of about 980,000 distinct CDR3 sequences listed, roughly 29% were seen once; the top ten hold roughly 30%. The material sequenced was PBMCs, mostly from graft donor cells, taken 360 days after TCRalphabeta/CD19-depleted stem cell transplant. This receptor was obtained from a boy under three years old who had a stem cell transplant for SCID, so the T cells may come from the graft donor. The V call is TRBV20-1, the J call TRBJ2-3; the match to TRBD2 covers 7 bases. DNA for the CDR3: TGCAGTGCTAGCACAGCGGGGTTGATAGATACGCAGTATTTT. Its translation: CSASTAGLIDTQYF.